Shown below are 32 T cell receptor beta chains from a single sample sequenced in a study of control samples from healthy donors and cancer patients. Method: immunoSEQ multiplex PCR; TCRdb's copy keeps in-frame clones and lacks some. This repertoire shows 70,000 to 90,000 clones, over 85% found once; its top ten account for about 2%. The specimen sequenced was PBMCs. These receptors all come from a woman aged 60-70 years with head and neck cancer.

The rearrangement uses TRBV5-1 and TRBJ2-1, with 8 bases lining up with TRBD2. With 2 bases clipped from V and 2 bases from J, the junction kept 0 bases outside the gene matches. Germline lookup yields CDR1 SGHRS and CDR2 YFSETQ. This CDR3 has 14 residues. For the CDR3, the DNA is TGCGCCAGCAGCTTTAGCGGGGCCTACAATGAGCAGTTCTTC. Protein product: CASSFSGAYNEQFF.

The J gene is TRBJ2-5, the V gene TRBV6-6; D is uncertain. The CDR3 contains 13 residues. Trimming pared 5 bases from V and 1 base from J, leaving 8 bases between. Germline values: CDR1 MNHNY, CDR2 SVGAGI (reference sequence). The CDR3 nucleotides read TGTGCCAGCAGTCAAAACACCCAAGAGACCCAGTACTTC. It encodes CASSQNTQETQYF.

The chain combines TRBV6-2 or TRBV6-3 with TRBJ1-1; 7 positions match TRBD1. Germline assignment: CDR1 MNHEY and CDR2 SVGEGT. Unmatched junction bases numbered 4, after V lost 0 bases and J lost 0 bases. The CDR3 contains 16 residues. CDR3 in amino acids: CASSYSRGTVNTEAFF. DNA of the CDR3: TGTGCCAGCAGTTACTCGAGAGGGACAGTGAACACTGAAGCTTTCTTT.

Worth noting for this clone: The same CDR3 is also encoded by other DNA sequences in this sample. The chain links TRBV5-1 to TRBJ2-3, with a weak D call TRBD2 (5 bases). The length of the CDR3 is 13 residues. Trimming took off 4 bases at V and 0 bases at J, with 6 bases between the two ends. Germline V gene sequence: CDR1 SGHRS, CDR2 YFSETQ. The CDR3 sequence is CASSGGSTDTQYF. Here the CDR3 DNA reads TGCGCCAGCAGCGGCGGGAGCACAGATACGCAGTATTTT. The full variable domain, with the rest looked up from reference TRBV5-1 and TRBJ2-3, is KAGVTQTPRYLIKTRGQQVTLSCSPISGHRSVSWYQQTPGQGLQFLFEYFSETQRNKGNFPGRFSGRQFSNSRSEMNVSTLELGDSALYLCASSGGSTDTQYFGPGTRLTVL.

The chain carries TRBV18 and TRBJ2-5; D might be TRBD2 (5 bases). CDR3 length equals 15 residues. Germline V lookup: CDR1 KGHSH, CDR2 LQKENI. With 3 bases removed from V and 2 bases from J, the gap between germline ends came to 13 bases. The CDR3 protein is CASSPRRGLQETQYF. Written as DNA, the CDR3 is TGTGCCAGCTCACCTAGACGCGGGTTGCAAGAGACCCAGTACTTC.

The J gene is TRBJ1-2, the V gene TRBV18, with 9 bases fitting TRBD1. The CDR3 runs 17 residues. Germline V lookup: CDR1 KGHSH, CDR2 LQKENI. Trimming cost V 4 bases and J 1 base; bases outside gene matches: 10. CDR3 loop: CASSLGTGSYLNYGYTF. As DNA, the CDR3 is TGTGCCAGCTCACTCGGGACAGGGTCTTATCTTAACTATGGCTACACCTTC.

The chain couples TRBV30 to TRBJ2-3; TRBD2 matches 15 bases. V shed 5 bases, J shed 6 bases, and the junction held 9 bases outside the gene matches. The CDR3 runs 16 residues. Germline V CDR1 and CDR2: GTSNPN, SVGIG (reference sequence). CDR3 nucleotide sequence: TGTGCCTGGTGTCGAGGACTAGCGGGAGGGATTGATACGCAGTATTTT. It yields the protein CAWCRGLAGGIDTQYF.

The chain combines TRBV5-4 with TRBJ2-5, with D tentatively TRBD1 (6 bases). CDR3 length equals 14 residues. Per germline, CDR1 SGHNT and CDR2 YYREEE (reference sequence). Trimming took 3 bases from V and 2 from J, leaving 11 bases between them. This CDR3 reads CASSWDQGQETQYF. The CDR3 DNA follows: TGTGCCAGCAGCTGGGACCAGGGGCAAGAGACCCAGTACTTC.

The chain is built from TRBV14 and TRBJ2-2, with 8 bases that match TRBD2. V was clipped by 4 bases and J by 2 bases; unmatched bases: 9. The CDR3 runs to 17 residues. Germline values: CDR1 SGHDN, CDR2 FVKESK. CDR3 sequence (DNA): TGTGCCAGCAGCCCGCCTCTTCGGGGGGGCAACACCGGGGAGCTGTTTTTT. Translating it yields CASSPPLRGGNTGELFF.

The chain is built from TRBV10-3 and TRBJ2-2; 10 nucleotides align to TRBD2. The germline V gene encodes CDR1 ENHRY and CDR2 SYGVKD. V gave up 2 bases and J gave up 6 bases; unmatched junction bases: 3. The CDR3 is made up of 15 amino acids. CDR3 bases: TGTGCCATCAGTGAGACGCTAGCGGGAGCCGGGGAGCTGTTTTTT. Its protein is CAISETLAGAGELFF.

V usage is TRBV30 and J usage is TRBJ1-2; no reliable D call. Per germline, CDR1 GTSNPN and CDR2 SVGIG (reference sequence). Between the trimmed V and J ends, which lost 5 bases and 8 bases, there was a span of 9 bases. The length of the CDR3 is 10 residues. The DNA of the CDR3 is TGTGCCTGGGGACTTGAAGGCTACACCTTC. Translation gives CAWGLEGYTF.

The V call is TRBV7-9, the J call TRBJ1-2; D may be TRBD1 (5 bases). CDR1 is SEHNR and CDR2 is FQNEAQ in the germline V gene (reference sequence). This CDR3 has 13 residues. The ends were cut back, 5 bases at V and 2 bases at J, with 9 bases in the middle. The CDR3 protein is CASSPRDNYGYTF. CDR3 DNA sequence: TGTGCCAGCAGCCCACGGGACAACTATGGCTACACCTTC.

The CDR3 loop reads CAWSPGADEKLFF. Written as DNA, the CDR3 is TGTGCCTGGAGTCCGGGGGCGGATGAAAAACTGTTTTTT. The chain employs TRBV30 and TRBJ1-4, with a weak D call TRBD1 (6 bases). CDR1 and CDR2 from the germline V gene are GTSNPN and SVGIG (reference sequence). V lost 2 bases, J lost 6 bases, and 10 bases lay in between. The CDR3 extends over 13 amino acids.

The genes are TRBV7-9 and TRBJ2-2, with 9 bases matching TRBD1. Germline-derived CDR1 and CDR2 are SEHNR and FQNEAQ (reference sequence). With 2 bases clipped from V and 5 bases from J, the junction kept 9 bases outside the gene matches. This CDR3 spans 17 amino acids. CDR3 nucleotide sequence: TGTGCCAGCAGCTTAATTTTTCGGACAGGGGAGACCGGGGAGCTGTTTTTT. It yields the protein CASSLIFRTGETGELFF.

CDR3 in DNA: TGTGCTAGTGGGGAACCGGGACTAGCTTCTATGTGGCAGTTCTTC. Protein sequence: CASGEPGLASMWQFF. The chain is built from TRBV12-5 and TRBJ2-1; 9 nucleotides agree with TRBD2. The germline CDR1 and CDR2 sequences are LGHNT and FRNRAP. The CDR3 contains 15 residues. Trimming cost V 6 bases and J 12 bases; bases outside gene matches: 15.

V is TRBV10-1 and J is TRBJ2-1; 11 positions match TRBD2. Germline V gene lookup returns CDR1 WNHNN and CDR2 SYGVQD (reference sequence). This CDR3 has 18 amino acids. The V gene end was trimmed by 0 bases and the J gene end by 3 bases; junction bases not matched to a gene: 7. CDR3 in amino acids: CASSESGSGRAFYNEQFF. As DNA, the CDR3 is TGCGCCAGCAGTGAGTCGGGTAGCGGGAGGGCCTTCTACAATGAGCAGTTCTTC.

The chain couples TRBV11-3 to TRBJ2-5; D unresolved. V dropped 5 bases and J dropped 3 bases, with 4 bases sitting between them. The CDR3 spans 11 residues. Per the germline V gene, CDR1 is SGHNT and CDR2 is YENEEA. DNA for the CDR3: TGTGCCAGCAGCGCGGAAGAGACCCAGTACTTC. Its protein is CASSAEETQYF.

In its sample, this clone was seen once. CDR3 nucleotide sequence: TGTGCCAGTAGTAGACCAGGTCCAACTAATGAAAAACTGTTTTTT. It yields the protein CASSRPGPTNEKLFF. The chain recombines TRBV19 with TRBJ1-4; D ambiguous. V lost 4 bases, J lost 0 bases, and 9 bases lay in between. This CDR3 spans 15 amino acids. Germline V gives CDR1 LNHDA, CDR2 SQIVND (reference sequence).

The chain joins TRBV12-5 to TRBJ2-2; 9 nucleotides line up with TRBD2. The CDR3 covers 22 residues. The germline V gene encodes CDR1 LGHNT and CDR2 FRNRAP. The V and J ends lost 0 bases and 0 bases, in that order; junction bases with no gene match: 17. CDR3 residues: CASGLVPKAGGPDHPNTGELFF. The CDR3 DNA reads as TGTGCTAGTGGTTTGGTACCTAAGGCGGGAGGGCCCGACCATCCGAACACCGGGGAGCTGTTTTTT.

V is TRBV30 and J is TRBJ1-4; D unclear. CDR3 length: 10 residues. V was shortened by 1 base and J by 8 bases, with 2 bases between the two germline ends. Germline assignment: CDR1 GTSNPN and CDR2 SVGIG (reference sequence). The CDR3 sequence is CAWSDEKLFF. CDR3 nucleotide sequence: TGTGCCTGGAGTGACGAAAAACTGTTTTTT. The complete variable domain, with remaining parts taken from reference TRBV30 and TRBJ1-4, reads SQTIHQWPATLVQPVGSPLSLECTVEGTSNPNLYWYRQAAGRGLQLLFYSVGIGQISSEVPQNLSASRPQDRQFILSSKKLLLSDSGFYLCAWSDEKLFFGSGTQLSVL.

J is TRBJ2-1 and V is TRBV29-1; no clear D gene. The CDR3 sequence is 14 residues long. CDR1 is SQVTM and CDR2 is ANQGSEA in the germline V gene. The V end was cut by 4 bases, the J end by 3 bases, with 13 bases between. The CDR3 DNA is TGCAGCGTTGCCGGCAGGCGAAACTACAATGAGCAGTTCTTC. Amino acid sequence: CSVAGRRNYNEQFF.

The gene calls are TRBV19 and TRBJ2-2, with 8 bases aligning to TRBD2. CDR1 and CDR2 from the germline V gene are LNHDA and SQIVND (reference sequence). This CDR3 comprises 16 residues. With V trimmed by 2 bases and J by 5 bases, 7 bases remained unmatched. CDR3 sequence (DNA): TGTGCCAGTAGTATAACGGCGGGGGGCGGGACCGGGGAGCTGTTTTTT. Translated, it gives CASSITAGGGTGELFF. The full variable domain, its missing parts supplied by reference TRBV19 and TRBJ2-2, is DGGITQSPKYLFRKEGQNVTLSCEQNLNHDAMYWYRQDPGQGLRLIYYSQIVNDFQKGDIAEGYSVSREKKESFPLTVTSAQKNPTAFYLCASSITAGGGTGELFFGEGSRLTVL.

V gene TRBV7-9 combines with J gene TRBJ2-1, with D possibly matching TRBD2 (6 bases). CDR3 length: 14 amino acids. Germline lookup yields CDR1 SEHNR and CDR2 FQNEAQ (reference sequence). Trimming stripped 6 bases from V and 6 bases from J, with 15 bases between. CDR3 in DNA: TGTGCCAGCAGGATCCTAGGGGAGGCCAATGAGCAGTTCTTC. This gives the protein CASRILGEANEQFF.

V usage is TRBV28 and J usage is TRBJ2-5, with a weak D call TRBD2 (7 bases). The germline CDR1 and CDR2 sequences are MDHEN and SYDVKM. V was clipped by 10 bases and J by 2 bases, with 17 bases between them. The length of the CDR3 is 14 residues. The CDR3 spells CATGGRLGQETQYF. The CDR3 DNA reads TGTGCCACCGGGGGGCGTCTAGGGCAAGAGACCCAGTACTTC.

This clone was seen once. This CDR3 is CASSRTGTGWSEQYF. As DNA, the CDR3 is TGTGCCAGCAGTCGAACCGGGACAGGGTGGTCCGAGCAGTACTTC. The chain has TRBV6-5 and TRBJ2-7; 9 bases match TRBD1. After removal of 5 bases from V and 6 bases from J, the junction contained 11 bases not matched to a gene. Germline CDR1 is MNHEY and CDR2 is SVGAGI. The CDR3 sequence is 15 residues long.

This clone was seen once. V is TRBV10-3 and J is TRBJ1-1; a weak D match, TRBD1 (5 bases). Germline CDR1 is ENHRY and CDR2 is SYGVKD. Deletions cut 4 bases from V and 1 base from J, with 10 bases between. The CDR3 extends over 14 amino acids. The CDR3 loop is CAISGGRENTEAFF. The CDR3 DNA follows: TGTGCCATCAGTGGCGGCAGGGAGAACACTGAAGCTTTCTTT.

This sequence joins TRBV5-8 and TRBJ2-4, with D perhaps matching TRBD2 (5 bases). This CDR3 has 16 amino acids. The germline gives CDR1 SGHTS, CDR2 YDEGEE. Trimming removed 0 bases from V and 0 bases from J, with 10 bases in between. Here the CDR3 DNA reads TGTGCCAGCAGCTTGGGGAGGACCTTAGCCAAAAACATTCAGTACTTC. As protein: CASSLGRTLAKNIQYF. The variable domain in full, with the rest retrieved from reference TRBV5-8 and TRBJ2-4, is EAGVTQSPTHLIKTRGQQATLRCSPISGHTSVYWYQQALGLGLQFLLWYDEGEERNRGNFPPRFSGRQFPNYSSELNVNALELEDSALYLCASSLGRTLAKNIQYFGAGTRLSVL.

The V call is TRBV5-4, the J call TRBJ1-6; 7 nucleotides match TRBD1. Germline V gene data show CDR1 as SGHNT and CDR2 as YYREEE (reference sequence). The length of the CDR3 is 14 residues. The ends lost 5 bases at V and 6 bases at J; junction bases unmatched: 5. The CDR3 coding sequence is TGTGCCAGCAGGAGGGACAGTTCTAATTCACCCCTCCACTTT. It specifies CASRRDSSNSPLHF.

This chain links TRBV7-2 with TRBJ2-1; 7 bases map to TRBD2. The CDR3 extends over 13 amino acids. Trimming took 5 bases from V and 9 from J; bases not matched to a gene: 7. Per the germline V gene, CDR1 is SGHTA and CDR2 is FQGNSA. The CDR3 sequence is CASSREAGREQFF. CDR3 nucleotides: TGTGCCAGCAGCCGGGAGGCGGGACGTGAGCAGTTCTTC.

The chain carries TRBV15 and TRBJ2-7; 10 bases match TRBD1. Germline CDR1 LNHNV, CDR2 YYDKDF (reference sequence). The CDR3 length is 14 residues. J lost 4 bases, V lost 5 bases, and 5 bases had no gene match. The CDR3 nucleotides read TGTGCCACCAGCCCCGACAGGGGGCTTTACGAGCAGTACTTC. Encoded protein: CATSPDRGLYEQYF.

The chain has TRBV18 and TRBJ2-2; 7 nucleotides align to TRBD2. V gave up 3 bases and J gave up 0 bases; unmatched junction bases: 10. Germline V CDR1 and CDR2: KGHSH, LQKENI. This CDR3 has 18 amino acids. Here the CDR3 DNA reads TGTGCCAGCTCACCCCTCCGGGCAGCGGGACCGAACACCGGGGAGCTGTTTTTT. Translation: CASSPLRAAGPNTGELFF.

V usage is TRBV9 and J usage is TRBJ2-7; 11 bases map to TRBD2. Unmatched junction bases numbered 5, after V lost 1 base and J lost 5 bases. The CDR3 runs to 15 residues. The germline gives CDR1 SGDLS, CDR2 YYNGEE. The CDR3 DNA reads TGTGCCAGCAGCGTAACGGGACTAGCGGTCGACGAGCAGTACTTC. Amino acid sequence: CASSVTGLAVDEQYF.